Following are 18 T cell receptor beta chains from one sample sequenced in a study of early T cells in non-severe SARS-CoV-2 infection. One entry per CDR3 protein results from TCRdb running MiXCR on the 5' RACE reads. The sample holds some 57,000 distinct CDR3 sequences; roughly 8.7% are singletons and the top ten take almost 4%. This specimen was whole blood, taken at baseline. Every receptor here comes from an adult who was a healthcare worker with PCR-confirmed SARS-CoV-2 infection or an uninfected control (not recorded which).

This chain links TRBV6-5 with TRBJ2-1; TRBD2 matches at 11 bases. CDR1 is MNHEY and CDR2 is SVGAGI in the germline V gene. The CDR3 covers 16 residues. With 4 bases clipped from V and 6 bases from J, the junction kept 8 bases outside the gene matches. The CDR3 here is CASSFRPGLAVNEQFF. The CDR3 DNA reads TGTGCCAGCAGTTTTAGGCCGGGACTAGCGGTCAATGAGCAGTTCTTC.

The CDR3 spells CASSPGQGARGETQYF. The DNA for the CDR3 is TGTGCCAGCAGCCCAGGACAGGGGGCAAGGGGAGAGACCCAGTACTTC. The V call is TRBV7-6, the J call TRBJ2-5; 11 bases are a match to TRBD1. Germline CDR1 reads SGHVS; CDR2 reads FNYEAQ. The CDR3 is 16 residues long. V gave up 5 bases and J gave up 4 bases; unmatched junction bases: 9.

This chain's CDR3 is CATLTAGQGNNEQFF. The CDR3 DNA reads as TGTGCCACACTGACAGCGGGACAGGGAAACAATGAGCAGTTCTTC. The chain is built from TRBV18 and TRBJ2-1, with 9 positions matching TRBD1. Per germline, CDR1 KGHSH and CDR2 LQKENI. The CDR3 has 15 amino acids. The V and J ends lost 10 bases and 5 bases, in that order; junction bases with no gene match: 12.

The chain recombines TRBV6-6 with TRBJ2-7, with D possibly called TRBD1 or TRBD2 (6 bases each). The CDR3 runs 15 residues. Looked up from germline, CDR1 is MNHNY and CDR2 is SVGAGI (reference sequence). The V end was cut by 5 bases, the J end by 3 bases, with 17 bases between. As DNA, the CDR3 is TGTGCCAGCAGTGGGGGCCGGGGGCCATACTACGAGCAGTACTTC. Translated, it gives CASSGGRGPYYEQYF.

The chain recombines TRBV20-1 with TRBJ1-5, with D uncertain. V lost 3 bases and J 1 base, leaving 10 bases between the germline ends. CDR1 is DFQATT, CDR2 SNEGSKA, per germline (reference sequence). This CDR3 has 14 residues. The CDR3 sequence is CSARAGTSNQPQHF. CDR3 sequence (DNA): TGCAGTGCTAGGGCCGGAACCAGCAATCAGCCCCAGCATTTT.

This clonotype was observed a few times. This sequence joins TRBV5-1 and TRBJ1-4; 10 bases are a match to TRBD1. CDR1 SGHRS and CDR2 YFSETQ come from the germline V gene. The CDR3 loop spans 15 amino acids. V lost 4 bases, J lost 6 bases, and 6 bases stayed unmatched. The CDR3 is CASSITTGGYEKLFF. CDR3 DNA sequence: TGCGCCAGCAGCATCACGACAGGGGGCTATGAAAAACTGTTTTTT.

In this sample, this clonotype turned up many times. The CDR3 nucleotides read TGCAGTGCTTATCGGACTAGCCCAGATACGCAGTATTTT. It encodes CSAYRTSPDTQYF. The J gene is TRBJ2-3, the V gene TRBV20-1; 8 bases map to TRBD2. This CDR3 has 13 amino acids. J gave up 4 bases and V 5 bases, and 5 bases lay outside the gene matches. Germline V CDR1 and CDR2: DFQATT, SNEGSKA (reference sequence).

This rearrangement joins TRBV6-5 to TRBJ2-7; unclear D gene. CDR1 is MNHEY, CDR2 SVGAGI, per germline. The CDR3 extends over 14 amino acids. Trimming pared 0 bases from V and 6 bases from J, leaving 12 bases between. CDR3: CASSYSIQIAEQYF. The CDR3 DNA reads TGTGCCAGCAGTTACTCGATACAGATCGCCGAGCAGTACTTC.

This clonotype was detected ten times or more. V usage is TRBV7-3 and J usage is TRBJ2-1; D may be TRBD2 (6 bases). V shed 5 bases and J shed 8 bases, with 13 bases lying between them. The CDR3 loop spans 13 amino acids. CDR1 is SGHTA and CDR2 is FQGTGA in the germline V gene. DNA of the CDR3: TGTGCCAGCAGCCCAGGTGCTAGCGATGAGCAGTTCTTC. Translated, it gives CASSPGASDEQFF.

The chain employs TRBV6-5 and TRBJ1-1; D gene ambiguous. V dropped 2 bases and J dropped 5 bases, with 9 bases sitting between them. CDR3 length equals 13 residues. Germline CDR1 and CDR2: MNHEY and SVGAGI. The CDR3 sequence: CASSYAGRTEAFF. The CDR3 coding sequence is TGTGCCAGCAGTTACGCGGGCCGGACTGAAGCTTTCTTT.

The chain has TRBV10-3 and TRBJ2-7; a possible D gene is TRBD2 (5 bases). With 8 bases removed from V and 0 bases from J, the gap between germline ends came to 11 bases. This CDR3 is 13 amino acids long. Looked up from germline, CDR1 is ENHRY and CDR2 is SYGVKD. CDR3 in amino acids: CAIRGSPSYEQYF. As DNA, the CDR3 is TGTGCCATCCGGGGTTCCCCCTCCTACGAGCAGTACTTC.

This clonotype was counted ten times or more. The chain couples TRBV6-5 to TRBJ2-7, with D possibly matching TRBD2 (5 bases). The CDR3 loop spans 15 amino acids. The V gene's germline CDR1 is MNHEY and CDR2 SVGAGI. Trimming cost V 2 bases and J 4 bases, with 15 bases left between them. In nucleotides, the CDR3 is TGTGCCAGCAGTTACGCCAAGGTTGGGAGTTACGAGCAGTACTTC. This codes for CASSYAKVGSYEQYF.

This clonotype has more than one count but fewer than ten. The genes are TRBV7-9 and TRBJ2-5; D remains ambiguous. CDR3 size: 17 residues. From germline, CDR1 is SEHNR and CDR2 FQNEAQ (reference sequence). With 1 base removed from V and 0 bases from J, the gap between germline ends came to 15 bases. CDR3 nucleotides: TGTGCCAGCAGCTTAGTGGATTTTGGGCTAGACCAAGAGACCCAGTACTTC. This encodes CASSLVDFGLDQETQYF. The variable domain in full, with the rest retrieved from reference TRBV7-9 and TRBJ2-5, is DTGVSQNPRHKITKRGQNVTFRCDPISEHNRLYWYRQTLGQGPEFLTYFQNEAQLEKSRLLSDRFSAERPKGSFSTLEIQRTEQGDSAMYLCASSLVDFGLDQETQYFGPGTRLLVL.

The J gene is TRBJ2-7, the V gene TRBV20-1; 13 bases fit TRBD2. The CDR3 is 13 amino acids. CDR1 is DFQATT and CDR2 is SNEGSKA in the germline V gene (reference sequence). Trimming took 6 bases from V and 5 from J; bases not matched to a gene: 4. The CDR3 DNA is TGCAGTGCGCGGACTAGCGGGAGCCACGAGCAGTACTTC. Amino acid sequence: CSARTSGSHEQYF.

The sample holds a few counts of this clonotype. The DNA for the CDR3 is TGTGCCAGCACGTCGACGGGAGGGCCGAACATTCAGTACTTC. Residues: CASTSTGGPNIQYF. The chain uses TRBV19 and TRBJ2-4; 8 bases match TRBD2. Per germline, CDR1 LNHDA and CDR2 SQIVND (reference sequence). V shed 9 bases, J shed 7 bases, and the junction held 11 bases outside the gene matches. The CDR3 totals 14 residues. Supplemented by reference TRBV19 and TRBJ2-4, the full variable domain reads DGGITQSPKYLFRKEGQNVTLSCEQNLNHDAMYWYRQDPGQGLRLIYYSQIVNDFQKGDIAEGYSVSREKKESFPLTVTSAQKNPTAFYLCASTSTGGPNIQYFGAGTRLSVL.

The V and J genes are TRBV6-1 and TRBJ2-7, with 7 bases matching TRBD2. CDR1 MNHNS and CDR2 SASEGT come from the germline V gene. Trimming took 2 bases from V and 0 from J; bases not matched to a gene: 4. The CDR3 runs 15 residues. CDR3 sequence reads: CASSERGGGSYEQYF. DNA of the CDR3: TGTGCCAGCAGTGAACGAGGCGGGGGCTCCTACGAGCAGTACTTC.

This clonotype was seen only a few times. The V call is TRBV7-9, the J call TRBJ2-5; D is undetermined. Germline V gene lookup returns CDR1 SEHNR and CDR2 FQNEAQ (reference sequence). V was clipped by 4 bases and J by 1 base, with 10 bases between them. This CDR3 has 14 amino acids. CDR3 sequence reads: CASSSKEIQETQYF. The CDR3 nucleotides read TGTGCCAGCAGCTCGAAGGAGATCCAAGAGACCCAGTACTTC.

This clonotype turned up a few times. The genes are TRBV5-4 and TRBJ2-3; D uncertain. The CDR3 totals 12 residues. Germline V gene sequence: CDR1 SGHNT, CDR2 YYREEE (reference sequence). The V gene lost 3 bases and the J gene lost 5 bases, with 7 bases spanning the gap. The CDR3 sequence: CASSSPVDTQYF. As DNA, the CDR3 is TGTGCCAGCAGCTCTCCGGTAGATACGCAGTATTTT.